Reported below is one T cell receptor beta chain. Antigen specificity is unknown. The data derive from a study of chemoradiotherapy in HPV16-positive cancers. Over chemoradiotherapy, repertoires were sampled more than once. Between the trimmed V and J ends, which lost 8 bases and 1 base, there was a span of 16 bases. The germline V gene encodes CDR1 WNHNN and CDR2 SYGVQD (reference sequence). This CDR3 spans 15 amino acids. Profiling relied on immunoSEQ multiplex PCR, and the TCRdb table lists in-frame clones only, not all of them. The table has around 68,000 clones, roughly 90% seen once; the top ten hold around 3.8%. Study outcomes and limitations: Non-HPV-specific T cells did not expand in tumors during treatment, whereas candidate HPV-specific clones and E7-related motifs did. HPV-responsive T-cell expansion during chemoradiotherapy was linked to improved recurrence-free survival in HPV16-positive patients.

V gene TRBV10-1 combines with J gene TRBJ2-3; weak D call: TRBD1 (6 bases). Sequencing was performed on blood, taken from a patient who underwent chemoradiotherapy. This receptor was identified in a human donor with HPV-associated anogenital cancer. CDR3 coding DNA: TGCGCCAGCGGTTGGGGGCTGTGTGGCACAGATACGCAGTATTTT. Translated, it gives CASGWGLCGTDTQYF.